Listed here are 5 T cell receptor beta chains from one sample, sequenced in a study of T cells in tumors after PD-1 blockade. Some clones are missing from TCRdb's copy, which holds only in-frame ones; the method was immunoSEQ multiplex PCR. Seen here are approximately 11,000 clones, over 50% observed once, and the top ten hold around 14%. This specimen was tumor tissue, taken after anti-PD-1 treatment. These receptors were obtained from a human donor with basal cell carcinoma.

V usage is TRBV5-1 and J usage is TRBJ2-7; D might be TRBD2 (5 bases). This CDR3 comprises 15 residues. V lost 3 bases and J 0 bases, leaving 13 bases between the germline ends. The germline CDR1 and CDR2 sequences are SGHRS and YFSETQ. CDR3 loop: CASSSQLVGSYEQYF. Here the CDR3 DNA reads TGCGCCAGCAGCTCCCAACTAGTCGGCTCCTACGAGCAGTACTTC.

This chain joins TRBV10-3 and TRBJ1-5, with D unclear. Germline-derived CDR1 and CDR2 are ENHRY and SYGVKD. Deletions cut 7 bases from V and 1 base from J, with 8 bases between. This CDR3 has 13 residues. CDR3 bases: TGTGCCATCAATTCGGGGAGCAATCAGCCCCAGCATTTT. This translates into CAINSGSNQPQHF.

The chain uses TRBV6-2 or TRBV6-3 and TRBJ2-7; unclear D gene. Germline V gene sequence: CDR1 MNHEY, CDR2 SVGEGT. There are 15 residues in the CDR3. Trimming took 5 bases from V and 0 from J, leaving 14 bases between them. This chain's CDR3 is CASSPSDGYSYEQYF. The CDR3 DNA is TGTGCCAGCAGTCCCTCGGACGGATACTCCTACGAGCAGTACTTC.

The chain is built from TRBV9 and TRBJ1-5; no clear D. Germline values: CDR1 SGDLS, CDR2 YYNGEE. The CDR3 consists of 13 residues. The V and J ends lost 1 base and 5 bases respectively, with 7 bases between them. CDR3 DNA sequence: TGTGCCAGCAGCGTAATCGACGATCAGCCCCAGCATTTT. This sequence encodes CASSVIDDQPQHF.

V usage is TRBV6-2 or TRBV6-3 and J usage is TRBJ1-1, with D perhaps TRBD1 (5 bases). Trimming cost V 4 bases and J 3 bases, with 12 bases left between them. Germline CDR1 reads MNHEY; CDR2 reads SVGEGT. This CDR3 spans 14 amino acids. CDR3 nucleotide sequence: TGTGCCAGCAGTTCTACGAGGGGCCACACTGAAGCTTTCTTT. It encodes CASSSTRGHTEAFF.